The sequence of this T cell receptor beta chain was determined in a study of T-cell reconstitution after alpha-beta-depleted transplantation in children (dated by TCRdb to the mid-2010s). About the investigation overall: Using TCR repertoire profiling, the study quantitatively followed how T-cell immune reconstitution unfolded in children after TCRalphabeta/CD19-depleted allogeneic hematopoietic cell transplantation. The investigation overall reported the following: About two months after transplant, the apparently early recovery of alphabetaT-cell counts reportedly depended on just several hundred clones that had expanded rapidly and came from non-depleted graft cells. The high TCRbeta diversity at day 60 in some patients was ascribed to recipient T cells and intrathymic progenitors that had survived conditioning. Over the following months the frequencies of hyperexpanded clones went down, and after one year T-cell counts and TCRbeta diversity were mostly credited to newly produced T cells.

The CDR3 has 15 amino acids, counting the end cysteine and phenylalanine. The sequence is cut down to CDR3 DNA, 45 bases in frame from base 1. V lost 4 bases and J lost 2 bases; the stretch between them is 15 bases long. The germline V gene yields MGHRA for CDR1 and YSYEKL for CDR2. This specimen's treatment or condition label, per the study, means: allogeneic hematopoietic cell transplantation with graft depleted of TCRalphabeta T cells and CD19 B cells. Transplant recipients were children who received TCRalphabeta/CD19-depleted allogeneic hematopoietic cell grafts. Receptor amplification or capture employed PCR. TCRdb lists the instrument as Illumina HiSeq 2500. TCR libraries were prepared with molecular barcoding, using unique molecular identifiers to normalize TCRbeta repertoire quantification. TCRdb reprocessed the public reads (quality trimming at Q25 with fastp, clone calling with MiXCR) and kept in-frame beta chains. Every distinct CDR3 protein forms one entry, paired with its most common genes and DNA. For this sample the table gives fewer than 1 million distinct CDR3 sequences, of which 15% to 20% were detected only once. Roughly 5% of the sample rests with the top ten.

This clonotype was observed a handful of times. Its antigen is currently not known. No base quality values were provided; no much bigger clone lies one nucleotide off. The V gene is TRBV4-1 and the J gene is TRBJ2-7; the D gene is perhaps TRBD1 or TRBD2, each of them matching over 5 bases. This receptor was identified in a male patient younger than 18 who had a stem cell transplant for acute lymphoblastic leukemia, so the T cells may come from the graft donor. The sequencing used PBMCs, mostly from graft donor cells, collected 360 days after TCRalphabeta/CD19-depleted stem cell transplant. In nucleotide form, the sequence is TGCGCCAGCAGCCCGGGGCCTTCTCCTGCCTACGAGCAGTACTTC. The encoded protein is CASSPGPSPAYEQYF.